What follows are 23 T cell receptor beta chains derived from one specimen sequenced in a study of T cell changes during pregnancy in multiple sclerosis. Data came from immunoSEQ multiplex PCR; TCRdb stores just in-frame clones and leaves some out. The repertoire holds about 52,000 clones, with approximately 92% as singletons. The source was CD4+ T cells from peripheral blood mononuclear cells, collected in the third trimester of pregnancy. All receptors derive from a female donor with multiple sclerosis, enrolled in a pregnancy study.

The chain recombines TRBV6-5 with TRBJ1-2; 10 bases line up with TRBD1. The V segment lost 5 bases and the J segment 5 bases; nucleotides outside the gene matches: 8. CDR1 MNHEY and CDR2 SVGAGI come from the germline V gene. This CDR3 has 15 residues. The CDR3 DNA follows: TGTGCCAGCAGTCGCGAGGGACAGGGGCCATATGGCTACACCTTC. Translating it yields CASSREGQGPYGYTF.

The rearrangement joins TRBV7-9 to TRBJ1-2; the D gene is possibly TRBD1 (5 bases). V dropped 2 bases and J dropped 12 bases, with 19 bases sitting between them. CDR1 is SEHNR, CDR2 FQNEAQ, per germline (reference sequence). The CDR3 runs 14 residues. The CDR3 DNA sequence: TGTGCCAGCAGCTTACCCGGGCAGGGCCGGCCTAACACCTTC. It specifies CASSLPGQGRPNTF.

The CDR3, as DNA: TGTGCCACCAGCAGAGACCCGAGCGATAATGAGCAGTTCTTC. This translates into CATSRDPSDNEQFF. The chain uses TRBV15 and TRBJ2-1; no firm D call. V dropped 0 bases and J dropped 7 bases, with 10 bases sitting between them. In germline, CDR1 is LNHNV, CDR2 YYDKDF (reference sequence). The CDR3 runs to 14 residues.

The chain employs TRBV5-4 and TRBJ2-5; 7 bases line up with TRBD2. There are 13 residues in the CDR3. Germline CDR1 and CDR2: SGHNT and YYREEE (reference sequence). V shed 5 bases and J 3 bases; nucleotides not matched to a gene: 4. The CDR3 reads CASSVRGKETQYF. The CDR3 nucleotides read TGTGCCAGCAGTGTGCGGGGGAAAGAGACCCAGTACTTC. The variable domain in full, completed from reference TRBV5-4 and TRBJ2-5, reads ETGVTQSPTHLIKTRGQQVTLRCSSQSGHNTVSWYQQALGQGPQFIFQYYREEENGRGNFPPRFSGLQFPNYSSELNVNALELDDSALYLCASSVRGKETQYFGPGTRLLVL.

This sequence joins TRBV6-4 and TRBJ2-3; D perhaps matches TRBD1 (7 bases). CDR1 MRHNA and CDR2 SNTAGT come from the germline V gene. V was shortened by 4 bases and J by 4 bases, with 12 bases between the two germline ends. The CDR3 contains 14 residues. As DNA, the CDR3 is TGTGCCAGCAGTGCAGGGGGGCGGGCAGATACGCAGTATTTT. This sequence encodes CASSAGGRADTQYF.

This sequence joins TRBV18 and TRBJ2-5; D is unclear. This CDR3 contains 15 residues. Trimming removed 3 bases from V and 4 bases from J, with 15 bases in between. Germline CDR1 KGHSH, CDR2 LQKENI. In nucleotides, the CDR3 is TGTGCCAGCTCACCTCCAATCCCCCTCGGAGAGACCCAGTACTTC. Protein sequence: CASSPPIPLGETQYF.

This chain connects TRBV27 to TRBJ2-5; D possibly corresponds to TRBD2 (5 bases). Germline CDR1 is MNHEY and CDR2 is SMNVEV (reference sequence). The CDR3 loop spans 14 amino acids. V dropped 4 bases and J dropped 6 bases, with 15 bases sitting between them. The CDR3 coding sequence is TGTGCCAGCAGTTCTCGGCCGGAGGAGAAGACCCAGTACTTC. Translating it yields CASSSRPEEKTQYF.

The J gene is TRBJ2-7, the V gene TRBV9, with 7 nucleotides matching TRBD2. Losses at the gene ends were 0 bases for V and 6 bases for J; bases not matched to a gene: 15. The CDR3 length is 17 residues. Germline loops: CDR1 SGDLS, CDR2 YYNGEE. For the CDR3, the DNA is TGTGCCAGCAGCGTAGATCCGACCAGCGGGGCGAATGGCGAGCAGTACTTC. Residues: CASSVDPTSGANGEQYF.

This rearrangement joins TRBV19 to TRBJ1-6; perhaps TRBD1 as D (5 bases). Per the germline V gene, CDR1 is LNHDA and CDR2 is SQIVND (reference sequence). The CDR3 has 18 residues. Trimming pared 5 bases from V and 0 bases from J, leaving 17 bases between. The CDR3 protein is CASSLRGGRNSYNSPLHF. As DNA, the CDR3 is TGTGCCAGTAGTCTCCGGGGCGGGAGGAACTCCTATAATTCACCCCTCCACTTT.

The chain couples TRBV7-8 to TRBJ1-2; TRBD1 agrees at 8 bases. The CDR3 totals 15 residues. V lost 0 bases, J lost 4 bases, and 4 bases stayed unmatched. The germline V gene encodes CDR1 SGHVS and CDR2 FQNEAQ. The CDR3 region has the DNA TGTGCCAGCAGCTTAGCTCCGACAGGGGCCTATGGCTACACCTTC. Encoded protein: CASSLAPTGAYGYTF.

The rearrangement links TRBV7-2 to TRBJ2-7; unclear D gene. This CDR3 region has 14 residues. Germline CDR1 is SGHTA and CDR2 is FQGNSA. Trimming left V 0 bases short and J 4 bases short, with 10 bases between. Here the CDR3 DNA reads TGTGCCAGCAGCTTAGCCAGGCAGAGATACGAGCAGTACTTC. Encoded protein: CASSLARQRYEQYF.

This clone was recorded only once. This sequence joins TRBV15 and TRBJ1-1; possible D gene TRBD1, 5 bases. The V gene lost 3 bases and the J gene lost 4 bases, with 12 bases spanning the gap. Germline values: CDR1 LNHNV, CDR2 YYDKDF (reference sequence). The CDR3 has 14 residues. The CDR3 loop reads CATSSSLGGTEAFF. CDR3 DNA sequence: TGTGCCACCAGCAGCTCTTTGGGGGGCACTGAAGCTTTCTTT.

The chain links TRBV5-6 to TRBJ1-6; TRBD1 matches at 7 bases. Looked up from germline, CDR1 is SGHDT and CDR2 is YYEEEE. V lost 4 bases and J lost 7; bases outside the gene matches: 5. This CDR3 has 14 residues. The CDR3 loop is CASSPDRSNSPLHF. The CDR3 nucleotides read TGTGCCAGCAGCCCGGACAGGTCGAATTCACCCCTCCACTTT.

In this sample, this clone turned up once. One end of the junction is discordant with germline, which a read error may explain. This sequence joins TRBV7-7 and TRBJ1-1; D is unresolved. Germline V gene data show CDR1 as SSHAT and CDR2 as FNYEAQ (reference sequence). This CDR3 comprises 13 residues. The CDR3 region is CASSLDRNTEAFF. The CDR3 DNA is TGTGCTAGCAGCTTAGATCGGAACACTGAAGCTTTCTTT. Drawing the rest from reference TRBV7-7 and TRBJ1-1, the complete variable domain is GAGVSQSPRYKVTKRGQDVTLRCDPISSHATLYWYQQALGQGPEFLTYFNYEAQPDKSGLPSDRFSAERPEGSISTLTIQRTEQRDSAMYRCASSLDRNTEAFFGQGTRLTVV.

Remarks on this clone: Other DNA sequences of this sample code for an identical CDR3. The V and J genes are TRBV7-2 and TRBJ2-7; TRBD1 matches 8 bases. Trimming at V came to 3 bases and at J to 2 bases, leaving 3 bases not matched to a gene. The CDR3 sequence is 14 residues long. CDR1 is SGHTA, CDR2 FQGNSA, per germline. The CDR3 protein is CASSLGQEPYEQYF. Here the CDR3 DNA reads TGTGCCAGCAGCTTGGGACAGGAACCCTACGAGCAGTACTTC.

V is TRBV18 and J is TRBJ1-2, with 8 positions matching TRBD1. Trimming at V came to 6 bases and at J to 2 bases, leaving 8 bases not matched to a gene. Per germline, CDR1 KGHSH and CDR2 LQKENI. The CDR3 is made up of 15 amino acids. The CDR3: CASSPDRERNYGYTF. DNA of the CDR3: TGTGCCAGCTCGCCGGACAGGGAGAGAAACTATGGCTACACCTTC. The full variable domain, with the rest looked up from reference TRBV18 and TRBJ1-2, is NAGVMQNPRHLVRRRGQEARLRCSPMKGHSHVYWYRQLPEEGLKFMVYLQKENIIDESGMPKERFSAEFPKEGPSILRIQQVVRGDSAAYFCASSPDRERNYGYTFGSGTRLTVV.

The chain uses TRBV6-6 and TRBJ2-7; D perhaps matches TRBD2 (6 bases). The germline CDR1 and CDR2 sequences are MNHNY and SVGAGI (reference sequence). The CDR3 consists of 15 residues. Trimming cost V 8 bases and J 3 bases, with 20 bases left between them. The CDR3 loop reads CASANRQGGNYEQYF. The CDR3 nucleotides are TGTGCCAGCGCAAACCGGCAGGGAGGCAACTACGAGCAGTACTTC.

CDR3 coding DNA: TGTGCCAGTAGTCTGACAGGCCCAATTCCTTCATTTAACTATGGCTACACCTTC. Translated: CASSLTGPIPSFNYGYTF. J is TRBJ1-2 and V is TRBV19, with a tentative D call TRBD1 (6 bases). Trimming removed 5 bases from V and 1 base from J, with 23 bases in between. This CDR3 spans 18 amino acids. The germline V gene has CDR1 LNHDA and CDR2 SQIVND (reference sequence).

This chain uses TRBV2 with TRBJ1-4; unclear D gene. The V and J ends lost 6 bases and 8 bases respectively, with 13 bases between them. The germline CDR1 and CDR2 sequences are SNHLY and FYNNEI. The CDR3 spans 13 residues. This CDR3 is CASSRELGEKLFF. DNA of the CDR3: TGTGCCAGCAGCCGGGAACTCGGAGAAAAACTGTTTTTT.

CDR3 DNA: TGCGCCAGCAGCCCCCGGGGGGCTGGGCTTCGGGGCTACACCTTC. Translating it yields CASSPRGAGLRGYTF. The chain carries TRBV4-3 and TRBJ1-2, with D perhaps matching TRBD1 (6 bases). The CDR3 covers 15 residues. Germline V gene data show CDR1 as LGHNA and CDR2 as YSLEER. Trimming stripped 4 bases from V and 8 bases from J, with 20 bases between.

V is TRBV18 and J is TRBJ1-5, with D possibly TRBD1 on 5 matching bases. This CDR3 contains 16 residues. Germline V CDR1 and CDR2: KGHSH, LQKENI. Trimming shortened V by 3 bases and J by 0 bases, and 12 bases separated the two germline ends. CDR3 region: CASSPDSGNSNQPQHF. Here the CDR3 DNA reads TGTGCCAGCTCACCTGACTCAGGGAATAGCAATCAGCCCCAGCATTTT.

This chain joins TRBV27 and TRBJ1-5; D call uncertain. Trimming left V 5 bases short and J 6 bases short, with 23 bases between. The V gene's germline CDR1 is MNHEY and CDR2 SMNVEV (reference sequence). The CDR3 length is 17 residues. The CDR3 sequence is CASSPAPDSWTTQPQHF. The CDR3 nucleotides read TGTGCCAGCAGTCCGGCCCCGGACTCCTGGACTACTCAGCCCCAGCATTTT.

The chain joins TRBV30 to TRBJ1-1, with 9 bases that match TRBD1. The CDR3 spans 12 residues. Germline values: CDR1 GTSNPN, CDR2 SVGIG (reference sequence). V trimming: 2 bases; J trimming: 8 bases; junction bases outside the gene matches: 3. This chain's CDR3 is CAWSSTGGEAFF. The CDR3 DNA is TGTGCCTGGAGTTCGACAGGGGGGGAAGCTTTCTTT.